These 13 T cell receptor beta chains came from one sample sequenced in a study of T cells in localized non-small cell lung cancer (dated by TCRdb to 2020 to 2022). Receptor amplification or capture employed the immunoSEQ multiplex PCR assay. TCRdb took this table from immuneACCESS and kept in-frame rearrangements with V and J called. Such tables lack part of the clones; where checked against another copy, unresolved V genes explain under half of the gap, and the rest is unexplained. The sample includes 61,000 or so clones, with more than 80% observed a single time. Clones ranked in the top ten supply approximately 5.2% of the sample. The starting material was peripheral blood, obtained before any cancer treatment. The receptor set was obtained from a woman aged 35 to 75 with stage I lung adenocarcinoma.

CDR3 DNA: TGTGCCTGGAGTATACAGGTTGCCTACGAGCAGTACTTC. This codes for CAWSIQVAYEQYF. V gene TRBV30 combines with J gene TRBJ2-7; a possible D gene is TRBD1 (5 bases). Trimming shortened V by 2 bases and J by 2 bases, and 10 bases separated the two germline ends. This CDR3 has 13 amino acids. The germline V gene encodes CDR1 GTSNPN and CDR2 SVGIG (reference sequence).

The gene calls are TRBV21-1 and TRBJ1-5; the D call in the table, TRBD1, was not verified against the DNA. TRBV21-1 is a recognized pseudogene. The CDR3 is 16 amino acids. DNA of the CDR3: TGTGCCAGCAGCAACTCCGGACATAGCCGATATCAGCCCCAGCATTTT. Translating it yields CASSNSGHSRYQPQHF.

Written as DNA, the CDR3 is TGTGCCAGCAGCAGTGGACTGACCATGAACACTGAAGCTTTCTTT. This codes for CASSSGLTMNTEAFF. The J gene is TRBJ1-1, the V gene TRBV5-4; D is unresolved. The germline gives CDR1 SGHNT, CDR2 YYREEE (reference sequence). Trimming shortened V by 4 bases and J by 0 bases, and 13 bases separated the two germline ends. This CDR3 region has 15 residues.

This chain links TRBV10-3 with TRBJ2-5; no clear D gene. Trimming took 6 bases from V and 5 from J, leaving 16 bases between them. CDR1 ENHRY and CDR2 SYGVKD come from the germline V gene. CDR3 length equals 14 residues. CDR3 in amino acids: CAISGPRYGETQYF. CDR3 sequence (DNA): TGTGCCATCAGCGGACCGAGGTACGGGGAGACCCAGTACTTC.

The J gene is TRBJ2-7, the V gene TRBV5-1; D is unresolved. The CDR3 is 12 amino acids. V was shortened by 0 bases and J by 4 bases, with 5 bases between the two germline ends. Germline V gene sequence: CDR1 SGHRS, CDR2 YFSETQ. The CDR3 spells CASSLGIYEQYF. The CDR3 region has the DNA TGCGCCAGCAGCTTGGGGATTTACGAGCAGTACTTC.

The gene calls are TRBV25-1 and TRBJ1-2, with a tentative D call TRBD1 (5 bases). The CDR3 is 11 residues long. Germline CDR1 is MGHDK and CDR2 is SYGVNS. V lost 7 bases to trimming and J lost 4 bases, with 7 bases between them. The CDR3 DNA reads as TGTGCCAGCAACGGGGGCTATGGCTACACCTTC. Translating gives CASNGGYGYTF.

V usage is TRBV15 and J usage is TRBJ2-4; no firm D call. This CDR3 region has 15 residues. Between the trimmed V and J ends, which lost 5 bases and 1 base, there was a span of 12 bases. Germline lookup yields CDR1 LNHNV and CDR2 YYDKDF (reference sequence). This CDR3 is CATSVSLGAKNIQYF. The DNA of the CDR3 is TGTGCCACCAGCGTAAGTTTGGGGGCCAAAAACATTCAGTACTTC.

The J gene is TRBJ2-5, the V gene TRBV7-2; 8 bases are shared with TRBD2. Trimming at V came to 5 bases and at J to 7 bases, leaving 6 bases not matched to a gene. The CDR3 loop spans 13 amino acids. Germline assignment: CDR1 SGHTA and CDR2 FQGNSA. The CDR3 spells CASSPGGGWTQYF. The CDR3 DNA sequence: TGTGCCAGCAGCCCGGGGGGGGGCTGGACCCAGTACTTC.

This clone has just a few counts. The J gene is TRBJ1-6, the V gene TRBV19, with D possibly being TRBD1 (5 bases). V was trimmed by 7 bases and J by 4 bases, leaving 8 bases between them. Germline loops: CDR1 LNHDA, CDR2 SQIVND (reference sequence). The CDR3 totals 13 residues. DNA for the CDR3: TGTGCCAGTAACCCAGGGTATAATTCACCCCTCCACTTT. Translation: CASNPGYNSPLHF.

The chain carries TRBV4-3 and TRBJ1-3; no clear D. V was pared by 3 bases and J by 14 bases, with 11 bases between. Germline CDR1 is LGHNA and CDR2 is YSLEER. The CDR3 consists of 11 residues. CDR3 protein: CASSQGRTLYF. Written as DNA, the CDR3 is TGCGCCAGCAGCCAGGGTCGGACTTTATATTTT.

V is TRBV27 and J is TRBJ2-2; D tentatively fits TRBD1 or TRBD2 (6 bases each). Trimming cost V 6 bases and J 6 bases, with 14 bases left between them. The germline CDR1 and CDR2 sequences are MNHEY and SMNVEV (reference sequence). The CDR3 runs 14 residues. The CDR3 nucleotides are TGTGCCAGCAGGGCGTGGGGGGCCGCCGGGGAGCTGTTTTTT. Its protein product is CASRAWGAAGELFF.

The rearrangement links TRBV5-1 to TRBJ2-2, with no clear D. The CDR3 consists of 15 residues. V shed 3 bases and J shed 3 bases, with 12 bases lying between them. Per germline, CDR1 SGHRS and CDR2 YFSETQ. CDR3 loop: CASSSGPYDTGELFF. For the CDR3, the DNA is TGCGCCAGCAGCTCTGGACCCTATGACACCGGGGAGCTGTTTTTT. The full variable domain, completed using reference TRBV5-1 and TRBJ2-2, is KAGVTQTPRYLIKTRGQQVTLSCSPISGHRSVSWYQQTPGQGLQFLFEYFSETQRNKGNFPGRFSGRQFSNSRSEMNVSTLELGDSALYLCASSSGPYDTGELFFGEGSRLTVL.

This clone is a singleton in its sample. V is TRBV11-2 and J is TRBJ1-1; perhaps TRBD1 as D (6 bases). The CDR3 totals 14 residues. With 3 bases removed from V and 0 bases from J, the gap between germline ends came to 8 bases. Germline V gene lookup returns CDR1 SGHAT and CDR2 FQNNGV. CDR3: CASSFNRVNTEAFF. For the CDR3, the DNA is TGTGCCAGCAGCTTCAACAGGGTGAACACTGAAGCTTTCTTT.